Below are 3 T cell receptor beta chains sequenced from a single sample in a study of T cells in localized non-small cell lung cancer. Produced via immunoSEQ multiplex PCR; TCRdb's table is partial and in-frame only. The sample lists almost 3,000 clones, around 25% occurring once. This specimen was lung tumor tissue, taken before any cancer treatment. The receptors derive from a man aged 40 to 69 with stage III lung adenocarcinoma.

This clone is medium-sized by share. The chain combines TRBV6-8 with TRBJ1-5; D not certain. With 0 bases removed from V and 9 bases from J, the gap between germline ends came to 9 bases. Germline assignment: CDR1 MNHGY and CDR2 SAAAGT. This CDR3 spans 13 amino acids. The CDR3 DNA reads TGTGCCAGCAGTTACTCGCCCGGGTGGCCCCAGCATTTT. Its protein is CASSYSPGWPQHF.

By share, this clone counts as large. The gene calls are TRBV11-3 and TRBJ2-3; D gene uncertain. This CDR3 contains 14 residues. CDR1 is SGHNT, CDR2 YENEEA, per germline. V was trimmed by 4 bases and J by 0 bases, leaving 8 bases between them. CDR3 loop: CASSSGPSTDTQYF. The CDR3 DNA is TGTGCCAGCAGCTCCGGACCTAGCACAGATACGCAGTATTTT.

This clone was counted only a few times. The chain couples TRBV9 to TRBJ2-3; a weak D match, TRBD2 (5 bases). The CDR3 spans 15 residues. Between the trimmed V and J ends, which lost 0 bases and 3 bases, there was a span of 11 bases. Looked up from germline, CDR1 is SGDLS and CDR2 is YYNGEE. CDR3 region: CASSVGGSSTDTQYF. The CDR3 nucleotides read TGTGCCAGCAGCGTAGGAGGGTCATCTACAGATACGCAGTATTTT.